The sequence of this T cell receptor beta chain was determined in a study of T-cell reconstitution after alpha-beta-depleted transplantation in children. Molecular barcoding with unique molecular identifiers was used for the TCRbeta library. Each CDR3 protein gets one entry after TCRdb re-called the PCR reads with MiXCR. Of 530,000 or so distinct CDR3 sequences listed, approximately 30% are singletons. Study-level points and caveats: Roughly two months post-transplant, alpha-beta T cells reportedly originated from several hundred graft clones that had expanded. From newly produced T cells came most of the T-cell counts and diversity one year after transplant.

Germline V gene lookup returns CDR1 SGHVS and CDR2 FQNEAQ. V lost 5 bases, J lost 0 bases, and 14 bases lay in between. CDR3 length: 16 residues. This clonotype was observed a handful of times. Its antigen is not known. The genes are TRBV7-8 and TRBJ2-1; TRBD1 might be the D (5 bases). The sequence was obtained from a boy under two years old with Wiskott-Aldrich syndrome, due to receive a stem cell transplant. The sequenced sample was PBMCs, obtained before TCRalphabeta/CD19-depleted stem cell transplant. The CDR3 DNA reads as TGTGCCAGCAGCCACCTGACAGTGAGCTCCTACAATGAGCAGTTCTTC. It encodes CASSHLTVSSYNEQFF.